The next 7 T cell receptor beta chains were all read from a single sample in a study of cytomegalovirus exposure and HLA in healthy donors. Primers for the PCR totalled 60 Vbeta and 13 Jbeta. Here immunoSEQ multiplex PCR was the method, and the copy in TCRdb shows in-frame clones only, minus some. Its clone listing holds 80,000 to 100,000 clones. The material sequenced was PBMCs. These receptors originate from a man in his fifties or sixties in good health and CMV-seropositive.

The V and J genes are TRBV7-8 and TRBJ2-1; possibly TRBD2 for D (5 bases). Between the trimmed V and J ends, which lost 5 bases and 8 bases, there was a span of 22 bases. Germline V gene sequence: CDR1 SGHVS, CDR2 FQNEAQ. The CDR3 is made up of 16 amino acids. CDR3 sequence (DNA): TGTGCCAGCAGCACCACCCGGACGCCGGGGTTCGATGAGCAGTTCTTC. Amino acids: CASSTTRTPGFDEQFF.

The rearrangement links TRBV5-1 to TRBJ2-2, with 13 bases matching TRBD2. The germline V gene has CDR1 SGHRS and CDR2 YFSETQ. Trimming took 3 bases from V and 6 from J; bases not matched to a gene: 8. This CDR3 has 17 amino acids. CDR3: CASSSRGLAGFAGELFF. CDR3 DNA: TGCGCCAGCAGCTCCCGGGGACTAGCGGGATTTGCCGGGGAGCTGTTTTTT.

The rearrangement links TRBV5-6 to TRBJ1-5; TRBD1 agrees at 8 bases. Germline CDR1 and CDR2: SGHDT and YYEEEE. There are 15 residues in the CDR3. V gave up 2 bases and J gave up 6 bases; unmatched junction bases: 7. CDR3 sequence reads: CASSFGTGQRQPQHF. The DNA of the CDR3 is TGTGCCAGCAGCTTCGGGACAGGACAACGTCAGCCCCAGCATTTT.

The rearrangement links TRBV30 to TRBJ1-1; D may be TRBD1 (5 bases). Germline V gives CDR1 GTSNPN, CDR2 SVGIG (reference sequence). V dropped 8 bases and J dropped 0 bases, with 16 bases sitting between them. The CDR3 is 14 amino acids. Here the CDR3 DNA reads TGTGCCGAAGGGGACTATCCTATGAACACTGAAGCTTTCTTT. Residues: CAEGDYPMNTEAFF.

The chain recombines TRBV10-1 with TRBJ2-2, with 7 bases matching TRBD1. The ends lost 2 bases at V and 0 bases at J; junction bases unmatched: 0. CDR3 size: 15 residues. The V gene's germline CDR1 is WNHNN and CDR2 SYGVQD (reference sequence). CDR3 DNA sequence: TGCGCCAGCAGTGAGGGGACAGCGAACACCGGGGAGCTGTTTTTT. It specifies CASSEGTANTGELFF.

The chain's CDR3 is CASTQGATEAFF. The CDR3 DNA sequence: TGTGCCAGCACACAGGGGGCAACTGAAGCTTTCTTT. The chain has TRBV2 and TRBJ1-1; 9 bases fit TRBD1. J was trimmed by 5 bases and V by 7 bases; bases with no gene match: 2. This CDR3 region has 12 residues. Germline CDR1 and CDR2: SNHLY and FYNNEI.

The V call is TRBV10-3, the J call TRBJ1-1; no clear D gene. The germline V and J ends were trimmed by 7 bases and 1 base, with 13 bases remaining between them. Germline values: CDR1 ENHRY, CDR2 SYGVKD. This CDR3 is 14 amino acids long. CDR3 in DNA: TGTGCCATCACCCGAGGTGCGACGAACACTGAAGCTTTCTTT. It translates to CAITRGATNTEAFF.